A selection of T cell receptor beta chains follows, all from one sample in a study of cytomegalovirus exposure and HLA in healthy donors. Sequencing was performed with immunoSEQ multiplex PCR; in TCRdb, only in-frame clones are kept and a portion is missing. The sample records about 130,000 clones, around three quarters being singletons. The sample was PBMCs. These receptors were obtained from a woman aged 55-70 years in good health and CMV-seropositive. CDR3s include the opening cysteine and the closing phenylalanine or tryptophan. The D gene is left open where the match is weak. Size values are once, few and many counts, or a class for expanded clones, and some rows have none.

size,J,D,V,CDR3,DNA
NA,TRBJ1-3,NA,TRBV6-5,CASSSISRGNTIYF,TGTGCCAGCAGTTCCATTTCACGGGGAAACACCATATATTTT
few,TRBJ2-2,NA,TRBV12-5,CASTRGGLGNTGELFF,TGTGCTAGCACAAGGGGGGGGCTTGGGAACACCGGGGAGCTGTTTTTT
NA,TRBJ2-5,NA,TRBV5-4,CASSRDVQGGGETQYF,TGTGCCAGCAGCCGAGACGTCCAGGGGGGAGGTGAGACCCAGTACTTC
few,TRBJ1-1,NA,TRBV2,CASRGLNTEAFF,TGTGCCAGCCGGGGGTTGAACACTGAAGCTTTCTTT
NA,TRBJ2-5,TRBD2,TRBV19,CASSIGSGSRQETQYF,TGTGCCAGTAGTATTGGCAGCGGGAGCCGACAAGAGACCCAGTACTTC
NA,TRBJ2-5,TRBD2,TRBV11-2,CASSSLGLAGGSETQYF,TGTGCCAGCAGCTCTCTCGGACTAGCGGGAGGAAGCGAGACCCAGTACTTC
NA,TRBJ2-7,TRBD1,TRBV9,CASSGGDRVIYEQYF,TGTGCCAGCAGCGGAGGGGACAGGGTCATCTACGAGCAGTACTTC
NA,TRBJ1-1,NA,TRBV6-1,CATASMRNTEAFF,TGTGCCACCGCGAGCATGAGGAACACTGAAGCTTTCTTT
NA,TRBJ2-3,NA,TRBV9,CASSSEGHSTDTQYF,TGTGCCAGCAGCTCCGAGGGACACAGCACAGATACGCAGTATTTT
NA,TRBJ2-7,TRBD1,TRBV4-1,CASSAQGNGVEQYF,TGCGCCAGCAGCGCACAGGGGAATGGTGTCGAGCAGTACTTC
NA,TRBJ1-5,TRBD1,TRBV7-9,CASSPGTGAINQPQHF,TGTGCCAGCAGCCCTGGGACAGGGGCCATCAATCAGCCCCAGCATTTT
NA,TRBJ2-1,TRBD1,TRBV5-6,CASSLDRGDEQFF,TGTGCCAGCAGCTTGGACAGGGGGGATGAGCAGTTCTTC
NA,TRBJ2-7,NA,TRBV7-2,CASSTPSAEQYF,TGTGCCAGCAGCACACCTAGCGCCGAGCAGTACTTC
few,TRBJ1-2,NA,TRBV4-1,CASSQGLTGLGDYGYTF,TGCGCCAGCAGCCAAGGCCTGACAGGCCTAGGGGACTATGGCTACACCTTC
NA,TRBJ2-1,TRBD2,TRBV9,CASSEQAGGPYNEQFF,TGTGCCAGCAGCGAGCAGGCGGGAGGGCCCTACAATGAGCAGTTCTTC
NA,TRBJ2-3,NA,TRBV7-2,CASSLGGEADTQYF,TGTGCCAGCAGCTTAGGGGGGGAGGCAGATACGCAGTATTTT
NA,TRBJ2-1,TRBD2,TRBV4-3,CASSSIRTSGYNEQFF,TGCGCCAGCAGCTCTATTAGGACTAGCGGGTACAATGAGCAGTTCTTC
NA,TRBJ1-2,NA,TRBV6-4,CASSDSGGNGYTF,TGTGCCAGCAGTGACTCAGGAGGGAATGGCTACACCTTC
NA,TRBJ1-1,TRBD1,TRBV7-8,CASSSRDRGGTEAFF,TGTGCCAGCAGCTCCCGGGACAGGGGGGGGACTGAAGCTTTCTTT
NA,TRBJ1-4,TRBD1,TRBV28,CASSSTGGNEKLFF,TGTGCCAGCAGTTCGACAGGGGGAAATGAAAAACTGTTTTTT
NA,TRBJ2-7,NA,TRBV7-9,CASSLDYAGTYEQYF,TGTGCCAGCAGCTTAGACTACGCGGGAACGTACGAGCAGTACTTC
NA,TRBJ2-7,NA,TRBV11-3,CASSLGLTLAHEQYF,TGTGCCAGCAGCTTAGGACTAACTTTGGCTCACGAGCAGTACTTC
NA,TRBJ2-5,TRBD1,TRBV5-4,CASSRKTGTETQYF,TGTGCCAGCAGCCGAAAGACAGGGACAGAGACCCAGTACTTC
few,TRBJ1-4,TRBD1,TRBV6-1,CASRKQGSNEKLFF,TGTGCCAGCAGGAAACAGGGGAGCAATGAAAAACTGTTTTTT
NA,TRBJ2-7,TRBD1,TRBV19,CASSTGQGVTYEQYF,TGTGCCAGTAGTACCGGACAGGGGGTAACCTACGAGCAGTACTTC
NA,TRBJ2-1,TRBD2,TRBV5-1,CASSLRPAAGVLGNEQFF,TGCGCCAGCAGCTTGCGTCCCGCGGCGGGAGTCCTGGGAAATGAGCAGTTCTTC
few,TRBJ1-2,NA,TRBV9,CASSVEDSHYGYTF,TGTGCCAGCAGCGTAGAGGACAGCCACTATGGCTACACCTTC
once,TRBJ2-3,TRBD2,TRBV13,CASSYLRGGPGGLTDTQYF,TGTGCCAGCAGCTACCTGCGGGGGGGTCCGGGGGGGCTGACAGATACGCAGTATTTT
NA,TRBJ1-3,NA,TRBV5-5,CASSLDYIRNTIYF,TGTGCCAGCAGCTTGGATTATATTCGGAACACCATATATTTT
NA,TRBJ2-7,NA,TRBV21-1,CASSRLGSDEQYF,TGTGCCAGCAGCCGCCTTGGTAGCGACGAGCAGTACTTC
once,TRBJ2-3,TRBD2,TRBV19,CASSIAGTSGLDTQYF,TGTGCCAGTAGTATAGCAGGGACTAGCGGACTAGATACGCAGTATTTT
few,TRBJ2-7,NA,TRBV4-1,CASSNTYRGGATYEQYF,TGCGCCAGCAGCAACACGTACAGGGGGGGGGCCACCTACGAGCAGTACTTC
NA,TRBJ2-7,TRBD1,TRBV6-5,CASSYRDREEQYF,TGTGCCAGCAGTTACCGCGACAGGGAGGAGCAGTACTTC
NA,TRBJ2-7,TRBD2,TRBV7-8,CASSLSGSYEQYF,TGTGCCAGCAGCTTAAGCGGGAGCTACGAGCAGTACTTC
NA,TRBJ2-3,TRBD2,TRBV11-2,CASSPHFTSGTDTQYF,TGTGCCAGCAGCCCCCATTTTACTAGCGGCACAGATACGCAGTATTTT
once,TRBJ2-2,NA,TRBV4-2,CASSQAGGADTGELFF,TGTGCCAGCAGCCAAGCTGGGGGGGCGGACACCGGGGAGCTGTTTTTT
NA,TRBJ2-7,NA,TRBV5-5,CASSLANRQLFYEQYF,TGTGCCAGCAGCTTGGCCAACAGACAGCTGTTCTACGAGCAGTACTTC
NA,TRBJ1-1,NA,TRBV4-3,CASSQGGARGAEAFF,TGCGCCAGCAGCCAAGGGGGGGCCCGGGGGGCTGAAGCTTTCTTT
NA,TRBJ1-2,TRBD1,TRBV10-3,CAIGRTGGRDGYTF,TGTGCCATCGGAAGGACAGGGGGCAGAGATGGCTACACCTTC